This TCR beta chain was observed in a study of shared clonotypes between healthy human individuals. Study-wide context: The people who gave samples were a couple of women and a few men aged 18 to 49.

Data came from immunoSEQ multiplex PCR; TCRdb stores just in-frame clones and leaves some out. The table has some 2,100,000 clones, 85% to 95% seen once. Germline V lookup: CDR1 SGHVS, CDR2 FNYEAQ. V lost 7 bases to trimming and J lost 5 bases; unmatched junction nucleotides: 14. CDR3 size: 15 residues. Study results and caveats: In general, naive subsets displayed greater estimated richness than memory subsets did. Between a handful of donors, naive CD4 clonotypes were shared at a level of about 5.3%.

Naive CD8 cells, CD45RO-negative and positively selected for CCR7, excluded terminally differentiated effector memory CD45RA+ cells. Each of the donors was a healthy adult who was HIV-negative and had not had a recent acute infection or vaccination. Regarding this clone: Its antigen remains unknown.

The chain links TRBV7-6 to TRBJ2-7; 7 nucleotides line up with TRBD1. This receptor was identified in a man aged 18 to 29 in good health. Some clones in this sample may be carry-over from other donors' samples. Sequencing used naive CD8+ T cells from PBMCs. DNA for the CDR3: TGTGCCAGCACCAGAACACCGGGACAGTCGCACGAGCAGTACTTC. As protein: CASTRTPGQSHEQYF.